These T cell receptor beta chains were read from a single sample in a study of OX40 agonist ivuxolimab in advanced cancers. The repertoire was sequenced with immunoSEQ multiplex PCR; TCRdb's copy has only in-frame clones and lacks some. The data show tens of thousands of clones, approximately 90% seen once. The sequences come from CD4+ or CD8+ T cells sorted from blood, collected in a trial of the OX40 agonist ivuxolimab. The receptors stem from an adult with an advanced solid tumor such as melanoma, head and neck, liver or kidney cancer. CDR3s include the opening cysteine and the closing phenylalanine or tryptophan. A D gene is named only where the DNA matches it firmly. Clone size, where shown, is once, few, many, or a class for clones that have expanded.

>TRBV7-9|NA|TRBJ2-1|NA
TGTGCCAGCAGCATCCGGGACCTTGGTACCCTGTTCTTC
CASSIRDLGTLFF
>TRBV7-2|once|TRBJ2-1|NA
TGTGCCAGCAGCTTCGAGACCTTGGATGAGCAGTTCTTC
CASSFETLDEQFF
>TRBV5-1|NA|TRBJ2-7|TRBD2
TGCGCCAGCAGCTTGGTTGGGACTAGCGGAGCCTACGAGCAGTACTTC
CASSLVGTSGAYEQYF
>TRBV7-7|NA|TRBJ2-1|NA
TGTGCTAGCAGCCAGAGCCCGGGGGCCTACAATGAGCAGTTCTTC
CASSQSPGAYNEQFF
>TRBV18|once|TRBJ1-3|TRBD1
TGTGCCAGCTCACAGAGGGACAGCTTGAGCTCTGGAAACACCATATATTTT
CASSQRDSLSSGNTIYF
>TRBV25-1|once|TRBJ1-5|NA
TGTGCCAGCAGTCCCGGGACTCTAATCTCGCCCCAGCATTTT
CASSPGTLISPQHF
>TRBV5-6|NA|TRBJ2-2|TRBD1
TGTGCCAGCAGGGCGGGACAGGGGACCGGGGAGCTGTTTTTT
CASRAGQGTGELFF
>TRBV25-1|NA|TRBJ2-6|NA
TGTGCCAGCAGTACGCCTGGGGCCAACGTCCTGACTTTC
CASSTPGANVLTF
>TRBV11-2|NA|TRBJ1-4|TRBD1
TGTGCCAGCAGCTTTCGAGGGGGCTATGAAAAACTGTTTTTT
CASSFRGGYEKLFF
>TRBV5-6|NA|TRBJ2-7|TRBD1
TGTGCCAGCAGCGCTAGTGACAGGGGATACGAGCAGTACTTC
CASSASDRGYEQYF
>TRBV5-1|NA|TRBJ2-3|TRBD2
TGCGCCAGCAGCCCACAGCGGGACCTACTGGGTACGCAGTATTTT
CASSPQRDLLGTQYF
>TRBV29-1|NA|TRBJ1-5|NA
TGCAGCGTTTCCGGGACCCAAAATCAGCCCCAGCATTTT
CSVSGTQNQPQHF
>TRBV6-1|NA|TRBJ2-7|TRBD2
TGTGCCAGCAGTGAAGCGTCCGGGGGGACCCCAGGGCAGTACTTC
CASSEASGGTPGQYF
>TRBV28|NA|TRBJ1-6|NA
TGTGCCAGCAGCCCACAAGTGTCCGGCAGCCCAGTCTCGTCACCCCTCCACTTT
CASSPQVSGSPVSSPLHF
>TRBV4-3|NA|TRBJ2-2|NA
TGCGCCAGCAGCCAAGATGGTACCGGGGAGCTGTTTTTT
CASSQDGTGELFF
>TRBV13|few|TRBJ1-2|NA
TGTGCCAGCAGCTTAGGGCAGGGGATAGTGGGCTACACCTTC
CASSLGQGIVGYTF
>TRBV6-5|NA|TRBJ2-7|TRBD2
TGTGCCAGCAGTCTCCGGGGAGGGCCCTCCTACGAGCAGTACTTC
CASSLRGGPSYEQYF
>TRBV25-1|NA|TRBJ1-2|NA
TGTGCCAGCAGTCCCGACACTAACTATGGCTACACCTTC
CASSPDTNYGYTF
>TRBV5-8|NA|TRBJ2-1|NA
TGTGCCAGCAGCCCGAGGTTACTGGCGTACAATGAGCAGTTCTTC
CASSPRLLAYNEQFF
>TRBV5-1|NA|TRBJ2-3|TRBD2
TGCGCCAGCAGCTTGGAGGTAGCGGGGGGGCTCGGCGCAGATACGCAGTATTTT
CASSLEVAGGLGADTQYF
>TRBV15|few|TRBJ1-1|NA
TGTGCCACCAGCACGCCGGTCCTGGGCACTGAAGCTTTCTTT
CATSTPVLGTEAFF
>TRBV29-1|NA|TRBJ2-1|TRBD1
TGTGGGATAGGGCAGGGGGTCCGTGGTGAGCAGTTCTTC
CGIGQGVRGEQFF
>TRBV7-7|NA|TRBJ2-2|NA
TGTGCTAGCAGCTCATCAACAGGGCCCGGGGAGCTGTTTTTT
CASSSSTGPGELFF
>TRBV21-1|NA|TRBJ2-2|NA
TGTGCCAGCAGCAAAACGACGATACGTCTAGCGGAAGAGAACACCGGGGAGCTGTTTTTT
CASSKTTIRLAEENTGELFF
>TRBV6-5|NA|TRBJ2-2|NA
TGTGCCAGCAGTTACAGGCAGACGAACACCGGGGAGCTGTTTTTT
CASSYRQTNTGELFF
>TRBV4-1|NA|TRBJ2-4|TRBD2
TGCGCCAGCAGCCAGGCCAGACTAGCGGGGGGGAAAAACATTCAGTACTTC
CASSQARLAGGKNIQYF
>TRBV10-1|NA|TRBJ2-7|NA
TGCGCCAGTTCCCGGGACGGATCCTACGAGCAGTACTTC
CASSRDGSYEQYF
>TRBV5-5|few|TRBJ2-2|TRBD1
TGTGCCAGCAGCTTGACCGGGACAGCCACCGGGGAGCTGTTTTTT
CASSLTGTATGELFF
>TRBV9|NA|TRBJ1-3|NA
TGTGCCAGCAGCACGAACTCTGGAAACACCATATATTTT
CASSTNSGNTIYF
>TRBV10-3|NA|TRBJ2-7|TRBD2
TGTGCCATCAGTGAGTCGGTGCGGGGGGTCTCCTACGAGCAGTACTTC
CAISESVRGVSYEQYF
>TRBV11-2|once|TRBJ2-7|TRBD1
TGTGCCAGCAGCTTAGATCTTGTCGCAGGGACAGGATTGGACGAGCAGTACTTC
CASSLDLVAGTGLDEQYF
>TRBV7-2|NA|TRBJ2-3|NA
TGTGCCAGCAGCCAGAGAACGGCGAGGACAGATACGCAGTATTTT
CASSQRTARTDTQYF
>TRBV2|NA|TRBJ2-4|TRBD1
TGTGCCAGCAGCAGACAGGGGGCGAACTCTAAAAACATTCAGTACTTC
CASSRQGANSKNIQYF
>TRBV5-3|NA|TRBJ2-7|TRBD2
TGTGCCAGAAGCAACCTAAAGCGGGAGGGCCGAGGCGAGCAGTACTTC
CARSNLKREGRGEQYF
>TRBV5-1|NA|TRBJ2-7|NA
TGCGCCAGCAGCGGCGGGACAGATCTCCCTTTTGCCTACGAGCAGTACTTC
CASSGGTDLPFAYEQYF
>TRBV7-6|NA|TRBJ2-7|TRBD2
TGTGCCAGCAGCCCACACACCGGACTAGCGGGAATGGACGAGCAGTACTTC
CASSPHTGLAGMDEQYF
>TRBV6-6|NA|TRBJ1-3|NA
TGTGCCAGCAGTCCCAGGGACCGAACGGAAGGAAACACCATATATTTT
CASSPRDRTEGNTIYF
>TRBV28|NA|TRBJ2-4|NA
TGTGCCAGCAGTGGAGAGGGCATTCAGTACTTC
CASSGEGIQYF
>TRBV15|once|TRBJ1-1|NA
TGTGCCACCAGCAGAGATGAGACAGGAGGTCCTGGAGGTGAAGCTTTCTTT
CATSRDETGGPGGEAFF
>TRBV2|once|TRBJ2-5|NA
TGTGCCAGCAGGGGGGCGGGGGCCATTGAGACCCAGTACTTC
CASRGAGAIETQYF
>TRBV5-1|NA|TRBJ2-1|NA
TGCGCCATCACGAGGGACAATGAGCAGTTCTTC
CAITRDNEQFF
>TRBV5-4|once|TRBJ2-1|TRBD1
TGTGCCAGCAGCGGGGCGGAACAGGGGCCGCGGCGGATTGGGGGTGAGCAGTTCTTC
CASSGAEQGPRRIGGEQFF
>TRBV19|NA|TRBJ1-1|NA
TGTGCCAGTAGTATAGGAAGGGGGTCAGCTTTCTTT
CASSIGRGSAFF
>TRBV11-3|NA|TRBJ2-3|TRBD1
TGTGCCAGCAGCTTAGGGGTCGGCGCAGGGGGAATCACAGATACGCAGTATTTT
CASSLGVGAGGITDTQYF
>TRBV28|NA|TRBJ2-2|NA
TGTGCCAGCAGTCTCATACAGGGTTCGGTGTTTTTT
CASSLIQGSVFF
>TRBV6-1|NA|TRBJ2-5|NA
TGTGCCAGCACCGCCGGGACACTTGTCCAAGAGACCCAGTACTTC
CASTAGTLVQETQYF
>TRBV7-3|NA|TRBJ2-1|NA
TGTGCCAGCAGCTTCACGGATGGTGAGCAGTTCTTC
CASSFTDGEQFF